This T cell receptor beta chain was found in a study of blood T cell repertoires in COVID-19. Participants were aged about 18 to 100 years from about two dozen US areas. Before being deemed recovered, Cohort 3 donors had two negative PCRs, clearance, or symptom resolution. There are 19 residues in the CDR3. Germline V gene sequence: CDR1 LGHNA, CDR2 YSLEER. Trimming shortened V by 3 bases and J by 1 base, and 23 bases separated the two germline ends. Sequencing used immunoSEQ multiplex PCR; TCRdb keeps in-frame clones, though not all of them. The sample holds a few hundred thousand clones, under 95% seen once.

The V gene is TRBV4-3, the J gene TRBJ2-3, with D maybe TRBD2 (7 bases). The clonotype originates from a woman between 25 and 40 years old who had recovered from COVID-19. Source material: PBMCs or T cells enriched from blood (not recorded which). CDR3 protein: CASSQYRGRGSSGTDTQYF. The CDR3 DNA reads as TGCGCCAGCAGCCAGTACCGTGGGAGGGGGAGCAGTGGCACAGATACGCAGTATTTT.